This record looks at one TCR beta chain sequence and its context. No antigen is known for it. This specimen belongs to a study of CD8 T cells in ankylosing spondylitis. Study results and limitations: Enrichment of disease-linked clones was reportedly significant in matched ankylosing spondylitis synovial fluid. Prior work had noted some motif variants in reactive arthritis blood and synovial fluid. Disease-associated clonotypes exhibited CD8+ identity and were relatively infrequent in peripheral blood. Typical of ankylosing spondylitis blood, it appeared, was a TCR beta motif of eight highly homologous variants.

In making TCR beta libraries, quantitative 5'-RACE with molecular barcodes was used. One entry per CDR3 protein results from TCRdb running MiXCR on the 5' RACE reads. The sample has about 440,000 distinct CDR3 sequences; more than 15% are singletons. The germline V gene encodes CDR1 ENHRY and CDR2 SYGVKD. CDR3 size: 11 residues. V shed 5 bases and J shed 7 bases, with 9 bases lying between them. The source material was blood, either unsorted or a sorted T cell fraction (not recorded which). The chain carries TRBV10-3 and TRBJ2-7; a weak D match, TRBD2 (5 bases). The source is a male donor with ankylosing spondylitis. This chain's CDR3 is CAISPSWEQYF. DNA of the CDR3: TGTGCCATCAGTCCTAGCTGGGAGCAGTACTTC.